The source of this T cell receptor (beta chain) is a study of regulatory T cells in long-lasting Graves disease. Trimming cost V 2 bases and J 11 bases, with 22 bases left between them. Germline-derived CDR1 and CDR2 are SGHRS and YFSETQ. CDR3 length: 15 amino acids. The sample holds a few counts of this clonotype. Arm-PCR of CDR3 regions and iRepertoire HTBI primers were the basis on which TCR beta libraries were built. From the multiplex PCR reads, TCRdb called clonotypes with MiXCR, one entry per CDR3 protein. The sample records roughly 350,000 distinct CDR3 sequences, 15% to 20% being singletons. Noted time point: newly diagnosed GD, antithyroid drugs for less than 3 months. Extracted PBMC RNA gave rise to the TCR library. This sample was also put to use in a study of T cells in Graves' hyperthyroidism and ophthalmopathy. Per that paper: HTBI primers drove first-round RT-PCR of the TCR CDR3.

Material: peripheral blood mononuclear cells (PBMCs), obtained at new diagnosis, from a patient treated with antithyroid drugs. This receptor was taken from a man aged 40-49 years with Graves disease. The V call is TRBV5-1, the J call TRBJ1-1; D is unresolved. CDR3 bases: TGCGCCAGCAGCTTATTGTCCCGCGACCCGGGTGGGGCTTTCTTT. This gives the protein CASSLLSRDPGGAFF. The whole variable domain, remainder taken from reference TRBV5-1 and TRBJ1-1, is KAGVTQTPRYLIKTRGQQVTLSCSPISGHRSVSWYQQTPGQGLQFLFEYFSETQRNKGNFPGRFSGRQFSNSRSEMNVSTLELGDSALYLCASSLLSRDPGGAFFGQGTRLTVV.